Listed here is a single T cell receptor beta chain. The data were produced by immunoSEQ multiplex PCR, yet TCRdb's version contains in-frame clones alone and is incomplete. The sample yields about 140,000 clones, 92% seen once. The sample is drawn from a study of T cell responses to AZD1222 COVID-19 vaccine. Germline CDR1 is SGHAT and CDR2 is FQDESV (reference sequence). The CDR3 runs 15 residues. The germline V and J ends were trimmed by 1 base and 1 base, with 10 bases remaining between them. Sequenced here: peripheral blood, sampled 28 days after the second AZD1222 dose. The chain joins TRBV11-1 to TRBJ1-1; TRBD1 is a possible D gene (6 bases). This clonotype originated in an adult who received the AZD1222 COVID-19 vaccine. CDR3 loop: CASSLVAGANTEAFF. The DNA for the CDR3 is TGTGCCAGCAGCTTAGTTGCAGGGGCGAACACTGAAGCTTTCTTT.